The rows below give T cell receptor beta chains drawn from one sample of a study of cytomegalovirus exposure and HLA in healthy donors. Libraries were prepared by immunoSEQ multiplex PCR; TCRdb keeps only in-frame clonotypes and omits some of them. This sample yields 200,000 to 250,000 clones, of which roughly 80% are seen a single time; 3.8% belongs to the top ten. Sequencing was done on a sample of PBMCs. The receptors come from a male donor in good health and CMV-seronegative. CDR3s include the opening cysteine and the closing phenylalanine or tryptophan. A D gene is named only where the DNA matches it firmly. Part of the rows lack a size; the others show once, few, many or a class for expanded clones.

d_gene	j_gene	abundance	v_gene	CDR3aa	CDR3nt
.	TRBJ1-1	.	TRBV29-1	CSWSRVEAFF	TGCAGCTGGTCGCGAGTTGAAGCTTTCTTT
TRBD1	TRBJ1-1	.	TRBV9	CASSARQGNTEAFF	TGTGCCAGCAGCGCCCGACAGGGGAACACTGAAGCTTTCTTT
TRBD2	TRBJ2-7	.	TRBV27	CASSTGTSGLDSYEQYF	TGTGCCAGCAGCACCGGGACTAGCGGCCTCGACTCCTACGAGCAGTACTTC
.	TRBJ2-3	.	TRBV19	CASSIDSEDTQYF	TGTGCCAGTAGTATAGACTCTGAGGATACGCAGTATTTT
.	TRBJ2-7	.	TRBV27	CASSPVRTGTYEQYF	TGTGCCAGCAGTCCCGTCCGAACAGGGACCTACGAGCAGTACTTC
.	TRBJ1-2	.	TRBV5-6	CASSPRASTVLGGYTF	TGTGCCAGCAGCCCCCGGGCCTCGACAGTACTTGGTGGCTACACCTTC
.	TRBJ2-7	.	TRBV6-4	CASSVSGGNEQYF	TGTGCCAGCAGCGTTTCGGGGGGCAACGAGCAGTACTTC
TRBD1	TRBJ1-1	.	TRBV9	CASSPRQGGAFF	TGTGCCAGCAGCCCAAGACAGGGAGGAGCTTTCTTT
.	TRBJ2-7	.	TRBV29-1	CSVVAEVYEQYF	TGCAGCGTTGTGGCAGAGGTCTACGAGCAGTACTTC
TRBD1	TRBJ2-7	.	TRBV5-5	CASSRKRGRLDEQYF	TGTGCCAGCAGCCGAAAAAGGGGGCGCCTCGACGAGCAGTACTTC
.	TRBJ1-4	.	TRBV19	CASSPTFGGTNEKLFF	TGTGCCAGTAGTCCCACTTTCGGGGGAACTAATGAAAAACTGTTTTTT
.	TRBJ2-2	.	TRBV25-1	CASKEAGLTGELFF	TGTGCCAGCAAAGAGGCAGGGCTCACCGGGGAGCTGTTTTTT
.	TRBJ1-5	.	TRBV6-4	CASREGLDQPQHF	TGTGCCAGCAGGGAAGGACTTGATCAGCCCCAGCATTTT
TRBD1	TRBJ2-7	few	TRBV19	CASSIFPGQGTSREQYF	TGTGCCAGTAGTATATTCCCTGGACAGGGAACCTCTCGGGAGCAGTACTTC
TRBD2	TRBJ2-7	.	TRBV11-3	CASSPGLAGADEQYF	TGTGCCAGCAGCCCGGGACTAGCGGGAGCCGACGAGCAGTACTTC